The 10 T cell receptor beta chains below come from one sample, sequenced in a study of naive and memory T cell subsets. Amplification of ligated cDNA took four PCR rounds with SP2 and nested alpha and beta constant primers. One entry per CDR3 protein results from TCRdb running MiXCR on the UMI-ligation and nested PCR reads. Of more than 20,000 distinct CDR3 sequences listed, roughly 5.2% are singletons. A UMI-containing oligonucleotide was joined by 3' ligation to the TCR cDNA template. The specimen was blood. The receptors stem from an adult in good health.

This clonotype was found a few times. The gene calls are TRBV12-3 or TRBV12-4 and TRBJ2-1; 11 bases are shared with TRBD1. This CDR3 is built from 14 residues. V was clipped by 6 bases and J by 6 bases; unmatched bases: 4. This CDR3 reads CASRAGTGGNEQFF. The CDR3 DNA reads TGTGCCAGCAGGGCCGGGACAGGGGGCAATGAGCAGTTCTTC.

This clonotype was observed many times. This sequence joins TRBV6-6 and TRBJ1-1, with D maybe TRBD1 (5 bases). Trimming cost V 5 bases and J 1 base, with 14 bases left between them. The V gene's germline CDR1 is MNHNY and CDR2 SVGAGI (reference sequence). The CDR3 is made up of 15 amino acids. The CDR3 nucleotides read TGTGCCAGCAGTAACGGTGAGACAGCGAACACTGAAGCTTTCTTT. Encoded protein: CASSNGETANTEAFF.

As concerns this clonotype: A junction end diverges from the germline sequence, so it may reflect a read error. The J gene is TRBJ2-7, the V gene TRBV6-5; TRBD2 matches at 7 bases. Germline-derived CDR1 and CDR2 are MNHEY and SVGAGI. The CDR3 contains 14 residues. CDR3 nucleotides: TGTGACAGCAGGAGACGAGCGGGACTATACGAGCAGTACTTC. Encoded protein: CDSRRRAGLYEQYF.

This clonotype was counted many times. The V and J genes are TRBV7-2 and TRBJ1-3; TRBD1 matches 8 bases. Losses at the gene ends were 0 bases for V and 3 bases for J; bases not matched to a gene: 7. CDR3 size: 17 residues. CDR1 is SGHTA and CDR2 is FQGNSA in the germline V gene. The CDR3 here is CASSLAPQGARGNTIYF. The CDR3 bases are TGTGCCAGCAGCTTAGCTCCCCAGGGGGCTCGTGGAAACACCATATATTTT.

This clonotype was seen repeatedly, ten times or more. The V and J genes are TRBV7-2 and TRBJ2-1; a possible D gene is TRBD2 (5 bases). There are 14 residues in the CDR3. V shed 5 bases and J shed 0 bases, with 8 bases lying between them. In germline, CDR1 is SGHTA, CDR2 FQGNSA. Written as DNA, the CDR3 is TGTGCCAGCAGCCTAGGGAGCTCCTACAATGAGCAGTTCTTC. Protein product: CASSLGSSYNEQFF.

On this clonotype: A single base separates this from a much larger clone, so it may be a read error. This chain connects TRBV6-2 or TRBV6-3 to TRBJ2-6, with D hard to call. The CDR3 extends over 16 amino acids. Looked up from germline, CDR1 is MNHEY and CDR2 is SVGEGT. Trimming removed 5 bases at V and 5 bases at J, with 16 bases between. CDR3 sequence reads: CASSPSRVGRANVLTF. The CDR3 DNA reads TGTGCCAGCAGTCCAAGCCGGGTCGGTAGGGCCAACGTCCTGACTTTC.

The table lists this clonotype with a few counts. V usage is TRBV5-6 and J usage is TRBJ2-7; D perhaps matches TRBD1 (5 bases). The CDR3 is 13 amino acids. Deletions cut 0 bases from V and 6 bases from J, with 10 bases between. Germline loops: CDR1 SGHDT, CDR2 YYEEEE. The CDR3 loop reads CASSLGGRGEQYF. The DNA for the CDR3 is TGTGCCAGCAGCTTGGGGGGAAGGGGCGAGCAGTACTTC.

This clonotype has a count of ten or more. The rearrangement links TRBV2 to TRBJ2-7, with TRBD1 matching over 8 bases. The CDR3 loop spans 15 amino acids. Germline CDR1 is SNHLY and CDR2 is FYNNEI. V lost 7 bases, J lost 2 bases, and 10 bases stayed unmatched. The CDR3 DNA follows: TGTGCCAGCATTTACTCCGGGACAGGCACCTACGAGCAGTACTTC. This codes for CASIYSGTGTYEQYF.

Many counts were recorded for this clonotype. The rearrangement links TRBV29-1 to TRBJ1-2, with D perhaps matching TRBD1 (5 bases). The CDR3 sequence is 11 residues long. Germline values: CDR1 SQVTM, CDR2 ANQGSEA. CDR3 region: CIMLGEYGYTF. The CDR3 region has the DNA TGCATCATGCTAGGGGAATATGGCTACACCTTC.

This chain links TRBV19 with TRBJ1-5, with 8 nucleotides matching TRBD1. The V gene's germline CDR1 is LNHDA and CDR2 SQIVND (reference sequence). With V trimmed by 7 bases and J by 5 bases, 10 bases remained unmatched. CDR3 length equals 15 residues. The CDR3 DNA sequence: TGTGCCAGTAATAAGGGCGGGACAGGTGATCAGCCCCAGCATTTT. This sequence encodes CASNKGGTGDQPQHF.